The rows below give T cell receptor beta chains drawn from one sample of a study of cytomegalovirus exposure and HLA in healthy donors. TCRdb's copy holds only in-frame clones and misses some; the assay was immunoSEQ multiplex PCR. The sample has 170,000 or so clones, around 82% seen once. Sequencing was carried out using PBMCs. These receptors were collected from a woman under 30 in good health and CMV-seropositive. CDR3s include the opening cysteine and the closing phenylalanine or tryptophan. Clone size is given for some rows only: seen once, a few or many times, or a class if the clone is expanded.

- | TRBJ2-3 | TRBV9 | CASSYRGLDTQYF
few | TRBJ2-7 | TRBV6-1 | CASSSTGGSSYEQYF
once | TRBJ2-7 | TRBV6-5 | CASSEGGGQYF
- | TRBJ2-7 | TRBV6-1 | CASSDVGGVFYEQYF
- | TRBJ2-5 | TRBV6-6 | CASSPGTSRETQYF
- | TRBJ2-3 | TRBV7-8 | CASSPRVGSGKRTDTQYF
- | TRBJ2-5 | TRBV18 | CASSSRVKLSETQYF
- | TRBJ2-1 | TRBV4-1 | CASSRTKAGTRGGNEQFF
- | TRBJ1-2 | TRBV10-3 | CAISESGEYGYTF
- | TRBJ1-5 | TRBV6-1 | CASSENFNQPQHF
- | TRBJ2-1 | TRBV9 | CASSVDIEQFF
- | TRBJ1-5 | TRBV5-6 | CASSPEGGPALQPQHF
once | TRBJ2-5 | TRBV7-6 | CASSFDSRETQYF
- | TRBJ1-2 | TRBV19 | CASLRTNYGYTF
- | TRBJ1-6 | TRBV4-3 | CASSQDASTGYNSPLHF
- | TRBJ1-3 | TRBV18 | CASSPGANSGNTIYF
once | TRBJ1-3 | TRBV2 | CASSAKQARGNTIYF
- | TRBJ2-7 | TRBV6-5 | CASSYSTGEQYF
- | TRBJ1-3 | TRBV7-8 | CASSTRSGNTIYF
- | TRBJ2-5 | TRBV29-1 | CSVAYGSQETQYF